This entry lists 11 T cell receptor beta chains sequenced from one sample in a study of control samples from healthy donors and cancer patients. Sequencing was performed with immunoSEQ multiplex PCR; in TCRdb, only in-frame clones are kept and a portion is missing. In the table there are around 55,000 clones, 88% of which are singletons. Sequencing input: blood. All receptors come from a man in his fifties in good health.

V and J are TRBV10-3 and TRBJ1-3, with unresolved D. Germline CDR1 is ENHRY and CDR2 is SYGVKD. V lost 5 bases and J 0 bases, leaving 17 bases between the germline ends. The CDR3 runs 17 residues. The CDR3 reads CAISLVGDLISGNTIYF. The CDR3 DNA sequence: TGTGCCATCAGTTTGGTAGGCGACCTAATCTCTGGAAACACCATATATTTT.

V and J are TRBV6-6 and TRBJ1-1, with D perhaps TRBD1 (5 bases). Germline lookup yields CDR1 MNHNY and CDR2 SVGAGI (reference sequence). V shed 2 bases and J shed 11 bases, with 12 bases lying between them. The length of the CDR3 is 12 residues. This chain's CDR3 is CASSYPQGKAFF. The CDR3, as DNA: TGTGCCAGCAGTTACCCTCAGGGTAAGGCTTTCTTT.

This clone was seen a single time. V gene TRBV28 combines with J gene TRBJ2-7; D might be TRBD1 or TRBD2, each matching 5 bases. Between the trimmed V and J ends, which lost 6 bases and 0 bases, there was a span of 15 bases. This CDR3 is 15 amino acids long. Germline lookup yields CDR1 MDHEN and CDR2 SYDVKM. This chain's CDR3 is CASSRGRDDSYEQYF. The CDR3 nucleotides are TGTGCCAGCAGCCGGGGCCGGGACGACTCCTACGAGCAGTACTTC.

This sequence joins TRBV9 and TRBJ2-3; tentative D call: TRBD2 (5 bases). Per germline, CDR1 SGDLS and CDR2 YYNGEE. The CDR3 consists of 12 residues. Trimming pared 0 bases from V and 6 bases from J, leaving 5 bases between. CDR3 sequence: CASSVGEDTQYF. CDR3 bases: TGTGCCAGCAGCGTAGGGGAGGATACGCAGTATTTT.

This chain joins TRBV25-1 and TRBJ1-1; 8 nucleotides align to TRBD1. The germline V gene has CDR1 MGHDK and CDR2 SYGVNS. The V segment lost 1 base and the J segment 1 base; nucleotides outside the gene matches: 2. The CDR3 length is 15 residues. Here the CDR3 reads CASSESQGANTEAFF. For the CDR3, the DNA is TGTGCCAGCAGTGAATCCCAGGGGGCGAACACTGAAGCTTTCTTT.

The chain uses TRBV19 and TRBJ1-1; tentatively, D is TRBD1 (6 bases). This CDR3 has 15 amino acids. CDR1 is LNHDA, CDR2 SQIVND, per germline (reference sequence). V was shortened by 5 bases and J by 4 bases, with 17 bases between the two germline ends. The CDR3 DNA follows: TGTGCCAGTAGTTCCCAGGGGACGGTTGTCACTGAAGCTTTCTTT. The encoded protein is CASSSQGTVVTEAFF.

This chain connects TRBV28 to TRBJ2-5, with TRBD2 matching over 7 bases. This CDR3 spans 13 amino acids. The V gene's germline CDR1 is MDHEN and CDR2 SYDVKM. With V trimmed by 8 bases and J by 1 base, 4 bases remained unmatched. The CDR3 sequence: CASGTGGQETQYF. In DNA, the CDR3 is TGTGCCAGCGGAACGGGGGGCCAAGAGACCCAGTACTTC.

For the CDR3, the DNA is TGTGCCACCAGTGATTTGCATAGGGCGGGAACTTACAATGAGCAGTTCTTC. This translates into CATSDLHRAGTYNEQFF. The chain links TRBV24-1 to TRBJ2-1; D may be TRBD2 (6 bases). Per the germline V gene, CDR1 is KGHDR and CDR2 is SFDVKD. The CDR3 totals 17 residues. V lost 0 bases to trimming and J lost 4 bases, with 15 bases between them.

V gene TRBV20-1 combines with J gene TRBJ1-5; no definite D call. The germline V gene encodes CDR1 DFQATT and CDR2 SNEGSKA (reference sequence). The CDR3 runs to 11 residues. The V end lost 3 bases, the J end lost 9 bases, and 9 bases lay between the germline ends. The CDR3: CSARDRGPQHF. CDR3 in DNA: TGCAGTGCTAGGGATAGAGGGCCCCAGCATTTT.

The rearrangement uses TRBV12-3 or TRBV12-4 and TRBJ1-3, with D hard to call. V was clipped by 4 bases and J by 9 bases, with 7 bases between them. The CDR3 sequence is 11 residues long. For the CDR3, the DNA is TGTGCCAGCAGTTCGCCCCCCACCATATATTTT. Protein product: CASSSPPTIYF.

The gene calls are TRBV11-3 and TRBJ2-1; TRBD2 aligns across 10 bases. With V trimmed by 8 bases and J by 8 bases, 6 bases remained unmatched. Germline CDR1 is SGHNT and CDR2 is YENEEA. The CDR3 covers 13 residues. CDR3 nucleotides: TGTGCCAGCTCTAGCGGGAGCGGCTATGAGCAGTTCTTC. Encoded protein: CASSSGSGYEQFF.